Sequencing of this T cell receptor (beta chain) was carried out in a study of CDR3 diversity in severe acne. This clonotype was seen at least ten times. TCRdb fed the PCR reads into MiXCR, producing one record per CDR3 protein. The profile shows approximately 90,000 distinct CDR3 sequences, about half of them singletons. The V and J ends lost 6 bases and 3 bases respectively, with 17 bases between them. Germline V gene data show CDR1 as LNHDA and CDR2 as SQIVND (reference sequence). The CDR3 loop spans 15 amino acids. V is TRBV19 and J is TRBJ1-1; TRBD1 is a possible D gene (5 bases). The receptor comes from a male donor in good health, serving as a control. Sequenced input: blood. The CDR3 spells CASRVKGRIHTEAFF. DNA of the CDR3: TGTGCCAGTAGAGTTAAGGGACGGATTCACACTGAAGCTTTCTTT. The variable domain in full, with the rest retrieved from reference TRBV19 and TRBJ1-1, is DGGITQSPKYLFRKEGQNVTLSCEQNLNHDAMYWYRQDPGQGLRLIYYSQIVNDFQKGDIAEGYSVSREKKESFPLTVTSAQKNPTAFYLCASRVKGRIHTEAFFGQGTRLTVV.